This T cell receptor beta chain was profiled in a study of molecular identifiers for immune sequencing clone quantification. Study conclusions and caveats: Among effectors, clones above 20 RNA copies held over 98% of molecules; among naive cells, under 1%.

Sorted inputs of roughly 17,000 to 1,100,000 cells, with 10%, 30% or 50% RNA, yielded naive CD8 libraries. Naive CD8 T cells were picked out by sorting for CD8+CD4-CCR7+CD45RA+. Points on this clonotype: The antigen is undetermined.

Germline V CDR1 and CDR2: LGHNA, YNFKEQ. The length of the CDR3 is 14 residues. The trim removed 8 bases at V and 2 bases at J, leaving 6 bases unmatched. TCRdb processed the PCR reads anew with MiXCR; each CDR3 protein has one entry. The table shows about 500,000 distinct CDR3 sequences, with 25% occurring only once. The V and J genes are TRBV4-2 and TRBJ2-1; 7 bases match TRBD1. Sequences were obtained from naive CD8+ T cells from blood, with Jurkat cell RNA spiked in. The subset is: FACS-sorted CD8+CD4-CCR7+CD45RA+ naive T cells. The source of this sequence is a human donor in good health. Some libraries in this study had Jurkat cell RNA spiked in. This CDR3 is CASDTGTAYNEQFF. CDR3 in DNA: TGTGCCAGCGATACCGGGACAGCCTACAATGAGCAGTTCTTC.